The 23 T cell receptor beta chains in this list originate from one sample, sequenced in a study of blood T cells in healthy people across ages (dated by TCRdb to between 2014 and 2016). The method behind the library was 5' RACE. Instrument used: Illumina HiSeq 2500. A second about 7 to 12 cycle PCR used a sample-barcoded 5' primer and a J-beta primer mix. TCRdb reprocessed the public reads (quality trimming at Q25 with fastp, clone calling with MiXCR) and kept in-frame beta chains. Rows are unified per CDR3 protein, each entry keeping the most common DNA and genes. Within this sample are about 780,000 distinct CDR3 sequences, with 20% to 30% of them counted one time only. The top ten clonotypes cover about 2.9% of the sample. The data also belong to a second study, concerning T cells of mothers and their children.

What was sequenced was blood. The source of these receptors is a boy younger than 18 in good health.

This chain joins TRBV2 and TRBJ2-5; D might be TRBD1 (6 bases). The DNA end is more similar to TRBJ2-1, so the J call may be wrong. Germline V gives CDR1 SNHLY, CDR2 FYNNEI. The CDR3 runs to 13 residues. For the CDR3, the DNA is TGTGCCAGCAGCGCAACAGGGTTAGTCGAGCAGTTCTTC. Its translation: CASSATGLVEQFF.

This clonotype was detected many times. This chain uses TRBV20-1 with TRBJ1-2; the match to TRBD1 covers 7 bases. CDR1 and CDR2 from the germline V gene are DFQATT and SNEGSKA (reference sequence). The J segment lost 6 bases and the V segment lost 6 bases, leaving 10 bases of the junction unmatched. The CDR3 is made up of 13 amino acids. The CDR3 loop is CSARPDREDGYTF. In DNA, the CDR3 is TGCAGTGCCCGGCCCGACAGGGAGGATGGCTACACCTTC.

The chain carries TRBV5-1 and TRBJ2-2; D is unclear. The CDR3 has 16 residues. V lost 0 bases to trimming and J lost 6 bases, with 15 bases between them. The germline V gene has CDR1 SGHRS and CDR2 YFSETQ. The CDR3 nucleotides are TGCGCCAGCAGCTTGGGGGTCGATCCCGAGTCCGGGGAGCTGTTTTTT. As protein: CASSLGVDPESGELFF.

The chain joins TRBV20-1 to TRBJ2-5; 8 bases map to TRBD2. The CDR3 runs to 14 residues. Trimming at V came to 1 base and at J to 4 bases, leaving 5 bases not matched to a gene. Germline CDR1 DFQATT, CDR2 SNEGSKA (reference sequence). The CDR3 sequence is CSARVPGLGETQYF. CDR3 sequence (DNA): TGCAGTGCTAGAGTACCGGGACTAGGAGAGACCCAGTACTTC.

The table lists this clonotype with a few counts. The V and J genes are TRBV11-2 and TRBJ2-5, with TRBD2 matching over 7 bases. The trim removed 1 base at V and 4 bases at J, leaving 12 bases unmatched. CDR1 and CDR2 (germline): SGHAT, FQNNGV. The CDR3 sequence is 17 residues long. The DNA of the CDR3 is TGTGCCAGCAGCTTAGCCCGGGGGAGGGAGGGGACAGAGACCCAGTACTTC. This encodes CASSLARGREGTETQYF.

A few counts support this clonotype. The V call is TRBV7-9, the J call TRBJ1-4; D is perhaps TRBD1 (6 bases). The V gene lost 2 bases and the J gene lost 5 bases, with 12 bases spanning the gap. The CDR3 runs to 15 residues. Germline V gene data show CDR1 as SEHNR and CDR2 as FQNEAQ (reference sequence). The CDR3 region has the DNA TGTGCCAGCAGCTTATTCGACAGGAGGAATGAAAAACTGTTTTTT. Residues: CASSLFDRRNEKLFF.

The table lists this clonotype with a few counts. V is TRBV5-5 and J is TRBJ2-1; possible D gene TRBD1, 5 bases. Gene TRBJ2-7 matches the end of the DNA better, so the J call may be wrong. This CDR3 is 16 amino acids long. Germline CDR1 is SGHKS and CDR2 is YYEKEE (reference sequence). CDR3 protein: CASSHSAGNPSYEQYF. CDR3 sequence (DNA): TGTGCCAGCAGCCATTCCGCAGGGAACCCCTCCTACGAGCAGTACTTC.

J is TRBJ2-3 and V is TRBV11-2, with a possible D match to TRBD2 (7 bases). This CDR3 has 16 residues. Trimming shortened V by 4 bases and J by 2 bases, and 16 bases separated the two germline ends. Germline loops: CDR1 SGHAT, CDR2 FQNNGV. CDR3 residues: CASSSVRGALTDTQYF. The CDR3 nucleotides read TGTGCCAGCAGCTCGGTTCGGGGGGCCCTCACAGATACGCAGTATTTT.

The sample holds a few counts of this clonotype. This chain uses TRBV5-1 with TRBJ2-5, with 10 bases lining up with TRBD1. With 5 bases clipped from V and 5 bases from J, the junction kept 9 bases outside the gene matches. CDR1 SGHRS and CDR2 YFSETQ come from the germline V gene. The CDR3 is made up of 15 amino acids. The CDR3 region has the DNA TGCGCCAGCAGGAGACAGGGGGCGTCGGGGGAGACCCAGTACTTC. This translates into CASRRQGASGETQYF.

In this sample, this clonotype turned up a few times. V and J are TRBV6-2 or TRBV6-3 and TRBJ2-2; D is possibly TRBD2 (6 bases). V lost 4 bases, J lost 3 bases, and 12 bases lay in between. CDR1 MNHEY and CDR2 SVGEGT come from the germline V gene. The CDR3 is made up of 15 amino acids. The CDR3 sequence is CASSSRLGDTGELFF. Here the CDR3 DNA reads TGTGCCAGCAGTTCCCGACTAGGGGACACCGGGGAGCTGTTTTTT.

This chain uses TRBV27 with TRBJ1-2, with 7 bases fitting TRBD1. Germline V CDR1 and CDR2: MNHEY, SMNVEV (reference sequence). V was pared by 5 bases and J by 2 bases, with 11 bases of the junction left unmatched. CDR3 size: 16 residues. CDR3 DNA: TGTGCCAGCAGTGTCGGGACCGGGACAGCGAACTATGGCTACACCTTC. It encodes CASSVGTGTANYGYTF.

This clonotype occurred once. The J gene is TRBJ2-1, the V gene TRBV12-3 or TRBV12-4, with D perhaps TRBD1 (6 bases). Trimming took 3 bases from V and 9 from J, leaving 15 bases between them. This CDR3 has 14 amino acids. This chain's CDR3 is CASSFGQGIGEQFF. CDR3 nucleotide sequence: TGTGCCAGCAGTTTTGGGCAGGGGATAGGTGAGCAGTTCTTC.

The chain joins TRBV28 to TRBJ1-4, with D perhaps TRBD1 (5 bases). The CDR3 extends over 14 amino acids. V lost 4 bases and J lost 3, with 9 bases in between. Germline-derived CDR1 and CDR2 are MDHEN and SYDVKM. The CDR3 protein is CASSSGPPNEKLFF. CDR3 nucleotides: TGTGCCAGCAGTTCGGGACCGCCTAATGAAAAACTGTTTTTT.

The chain carries TRBV6-5 and TRBJ2-7; possible D gene TRBD2, 6 bases. V was trimmed by 6 bases and J by 1 base, leaving 16 bases between them. This CDR3 spans 15 amino acids. Germline CDR1 MNHEY, CDR2 SVGAGI. The DNA of the CDR3 is TGTGCCAGCAGCCCCCGGTTTAGCGGTTCCTACGAGCAGTACTTC. It encodes CASSPRFSGSYEQYF.

This clonotype appeared a few times. The chain employs TRBV27 and TRBJ2-5; D gene ambiguous. With the DNA end fitting TRBJ2-1 better, the J assignment may be wrong. CDR1 MNHEY and CDR2 SMNVEV come from the germline V gene (reference sequence). CDR3 length equals 12 residues. The DNA for the CDR3 is TGTGCCAGCATTGGGGATCACAATGAGCAGTTCTTC. It encodes CASIGDHNEQFF.

The CDR3 loop reads CASSWGAGTDTQYF. The CDR3, as DNA: TGTGCCAGCTCCTGGGGGGCTGGCACAGATACGCAGTATTTT. This chain connects TRBV25-1 to TRBJ2-3; D might be TRBD1 or TRBD2, each matching 6 bases. Trimming cost V 8 bases and J 1 base, with 13 bases left between them. The CDR3 totals 14 residues. CDR1 is MGHDK, CDR2 SYGVNS, per germline.

This clonotype appeared a single time. This chain connects TRBV5-1 to TRBJ2-7; D not resolved. Germline-derived CDR1 and CDR2 are SGHRS and YFSETQ. The V end lost 0 bases, the J end lost 0 bases, and 16 bases lay between the germline ends. The CDR3 runs to 17 residues. The CDR3 DNA is TGCGCCAGCAGCTTGGGACCCCCGGGTCTTCACTCCTACGAGCAGTACTTC. It translates to CASSLGPPGLHSYEQYF.

This clonotype has only a few counts. The rearrangement uses TRBV28 and TRBJ2-4, with D perhaps matching TRBD1 (6 bases). The germline V gene has CDR1 MDHEN and CDR2 SYDVKM. Trimming stripped 7 bases from V and 0 bases from J, with 16 bases between. The CDR3 has 16 residues. DNA for the CDR3: TGTGCCAGCACCGCGGGCAGGGGTAAAGCCAAAAACATTCAGTACTTC. This translates into CASTAGRGKAKNIQYF.

As to this clonotype: The junction shows a germline mismatch at one end, possibly a read error. The gene calls are TRBV5-1 and TRBJ2-5; tentatively, D is TRBD1 (6 bases). The CDR3 is 13 residues long. Germline V gene lookup returns CDR1 SGHRS and CDR2 YFSETQ. The CDR3: CATRKGDQGTQYF. The CDR3 DNA reads as TGCGCCACCCGGAAGGGGGACCAAGGGACCCAGTACTTC.

The table lists this clonotype with a few counts. The chain is built from TRBV7-9 and TRBJ2-3, with TRBD2 matching over 13 bases. V was pared by 2 bases and J by 3 bases, with 5 bases of the junction left unmatched. CDR1 is SEHNR and CDR2 is FQNEAQ in the germline V gene (reference sequence). The CDR3 spans 17 residues. Written as DNA, the CDR3 is TGTGCCAGCAGCTTAAAGACTAGCGGGGGGCAGACAGATACGCAGTATTTT. It translates to CASSLKTSGGQTDTQYF.

This clonotype turned up a few times. V usage is TRBV12-3 or TRBV12-4 and J usage is TRBJ1-5; D gene unclear. The CDR3 is 16 residues long. Trimming took off 6 bases at V and 0 bases at J, with 15 bases between the two ends. The CDR3 sequence is CASSLGEAYSNQPQHF. CDR3 coding DNA: TGTGCCAGCAGCCTCGGGGAAGCCTATAGCAATCAGCCCCAGCATTTT.

There are a few counts of this clonotype. The chain joins TRBV7-2 to TRBJ2-5, with a tentative D call TRBD1 (6 bases). CDR1 and CDR2 from the germline V gene are SGHTA and FQGNSA. The germline V and J ends were trimmed by 2 bases and 5 bases, with 21 bases remaining between them. CDR3 length: 17 residues. The CDR3 nucleotides are TGTGCCAGCAGCTTAAGGACAGCGCTACTATCGGGGGAGACCCAGTACTTC. It codes for CASSLRTALLSGETQYF.

The table lists this clonotype with a few counts. The rearrangement uses TRBV25-1 and TRBJ1-1; TRBD1 agrees at 8 bases. CDR1 MGHDK and CDR2 SYGVNS come from the germline V gene. The length of the CDR3 is 12 residues. The V and J ends lost 6 bases and 11 bases, in that order; junction bases with no gene match: 8. The CDR3 DNA sequence: TGTGCCAGCAGAAGGACAGGGCGGGTGGCTTTCTTT. It codes for CASRRTGRVAFF.